The clone carrying this T cell receptor beta chain has only a few counts. The data were taken from a study of blood T cell repertoires in COVID-19. Turning to the study itself: PBMCs, B-cell-depleted T cells, or T cells provided the cDNA or gDNA that made up the material.

CDR3 size: 14 residues. The V segment lost 6 bases and the J segment 5 bases; nucleotides outside the gene matches: 10. Per the germline V gene, CDR1 is LNHDA and CDR2 is SQIVND (reference sequence). Some clones are missing from TCRdb's copy, which holds only in-frame ones; the method was immunoSEQ multiplex PCR. The repertoire holds some 190,000 clones, around 82% seen once, with approximately 10% in the top ten. The origin of this receptor is an elderly woman with active or convalescent COVID-19. The sequencing input was peripheral blood. The chain combines TRBV19 with TRBJ2-7; 7 bases map to TRBD1. CDR3 amino acids: CASSPRQGPNEQYF. CDR3 sequence (DNA): TGTGCCAGTAGCCCCCGACAGGGCCCTAACGAGCAGTACTTC.